The 16 T cell receptor beta chains listed next were all sequenced from one sample in a study of CD8 T cells in Susac syndrome. With random hexamers, about 0.45 to 1 ug RNA was reverse transcribed. TCRdb re-analysed the immunoSEQ multiplex PCR reads in MiXCR, keeping a single row per CDR3 protein. The sample lists 100,000 to 150,000 distinct CDR3 sequences, approximately 95% seen once, with approximately 0.3% in the top ten. The sample consisted of CD8+ T cells from PBMCs. These receptors were collected from a human donor with multiple sclerosis.

Only one count was recorded for this clonotype. The chain couples TRBV20-1 to TRBJ1-1; D might be TRBD1 (6 bases). V was trimmed by 0 bases and J by 5 bases, leaving 19 bases between them. Per the germline V gene, CDR1 is DFQATT and CDR2 is SNEGSKA (reference sequence). The CDR3 sequence is 16 residues long. The chain's CDR3 is CSARDFGGQGGTEAFF. The CDR3 nucleotides are TGCAGTGCTAGAGATTTCGGGGGGCAGGGCGGAACTGAAGCTTTCTTT.

V usage is TRBV29-1 and J usage is TRBJ1-2, with D unresolved. The CDR3 runs 12 residues. Deletions cut 5 bases from V and 3 bases from J, with 10 bases between. Looked up from germline, CDR1 is SQVTM and CDR2 is ANQGSEA. As DNA, the CDR3 is TGCAGCGTTCTCGGGAGCTACTATGGCTACACCTTC. Translating it yields CSVLGSYYGYTF.

The CDR3 loop reads CASSLRRTYGYTF. In DNA form, the CDR3 reads TGTGCCAGCAGTTTAAGGCGGACCTATGGCTACACCTTC. The chain carries TRBV27 and TRBJ1-2; D remains unclear. The germline V and J ends were trimmed by 2 bases and 4 bases, with 8 bases remaining between them. The CDR3 spans 13 residues. Germline V gene sequence: CDR1 MNHEY, CDR2 SMNVEV (reference sequence).

This sequence joins TRBV11-2 and TRBJ1-1; D perhaps matches TRBD1 (6 bases). The V gene's germline CDR1 is SGHAT and CDR2 FQNNGV. This CDR3 comprises 14 residues. Trimming pared 3 bases from V and 1 base from J, leaving 9 bases between. The CDR3 DNA reads TGTGCCAGCAGCTTGGGACATACGAACACTGAAGCTTTCTTT. Its translation: CASSLGHTNTEAFF.

This clonotype was seen just once. The rearrangement joins TRBV3-1 to TRBJ2-1, with D perhaps assigned TRBD1 or TRBD2 (5 bases each). This CDR3 spans 14 amino acids. V shed 0 bases and J shed 7 bases, with 10 bases lying between them. Germline CDR1 is LGHDT and CDR2 is YNNKEL (reference sequence). Here the CDR3 reads CASSQDRGGNEQFF. DNA of the CDR3: TGTGCCAGCAGCCAAGATCGTGGGGGAAATGAGCAGTTCTTC.

This clonotype was observed a single time. The gene calls are TRBV12-5 and TRBJ2-7; 7 bases match TRBD1. Trimming cost V 5 bases and J 3 bases; bases outside gene matches: 13. The length of the CDR3 is 16 residues. Germline V gene lookup returns CDR1 LGHNT and CDR2 FRNRAP. CDR3 coding DNA: TGTGCTAGTGGTCCCGAGACAGGGCTTGGGGGCTACGAGCAGTACTTC. This encodes CASGPETGLGGYEQYF. Using reference TRBV12-5 and TRBJ2-7 for the parts outside the CDR3, the full variable domain is DARVTQTPRHKVTEMGQEVTMRCQPILGHNTVFWYRQTMMQGLELLAYFRNRAPLDDSGMPKDRFSAEMPDATLATLKIQPSEPRDSAVYFCASGPETGLGGYEQYFGPGTRLTVT.

The CDR3 sequence: CASSDRVDTIYF. DNA for the CDR3: TGTGCCAGCAGTGACAGGGTCGACACCATATATTTT. This chain joins TRBV6-1 and TRBJ1-3, with a tentative D call TRBD1 (5 bases). Trimming removed 3 bases from V and 8 bases from J, with 8 bases in between. CDR3 length equals 12 residues. Germline V gives CDR1 MNHNS, CDR2 SASEGT.

This clonotype was counted a single time. The CDR3 DNA follows: TGTGCCAGCAGTGAACCGCTACTAGCGGAGTACAATGAGCAGTTCTTC. Translated, it gives CASSEPLLAEYNEQFF. This chain connects TRBV2 to TRBJ2-1; TRBD2 matches 8 bases. With 2 bases clipped from V and 4 bases from J, the junction kept 7 bases outside the gene matches. There are 16 residues in the CDR3. Germline assignment: CDR1 SNHLY and CDR2 FYNNEI.

V is TRBV27 and J is TRBJ1-5; TRBD1 might be the D (6 bases). V lost 3 bases to trimming and J lost 2 bases, with 8 bases between them. CDR3 length: 14 residues. Germline V CDR1 and CDR2: MNHEY, SMNVEV (reference sequence). The CDR3 sequence is CASSFSGGNQPQHF. The CDR3 region has the DNA TGTGCCAGCAGTTTTTCAGGGGGCAATCAGCCCCAGCATTTT.

The V gene is TRBV19, the J gene TRBJ2-1; 7 nucleotides align to TRBD1. The ends lost 3 bases at V and 8 bases at J; junction bases unmatched: 13. The CDR3 totals 16 residues. The germline CDR1 and CDR2 sequences are LNHDA and SQIVND (reference sequence). CDR3 in amino acids: CASSIAEGARLHEQFF. The DNA for the CDR3 is TGTGCCAGTAGTATCGCTGAGGGGGCGCGTCTCCATGAGCAGTTCTTC.

The chain employs TRBV29-1 and TRBJ1-2, with 8 bases aligning to TRBD1. The junction had 4 bases not matched to a gene; V was cut back by 4 bases and J by 3 bases. This CDR3 has 13 amino acids. Germline CDR1 reads SQVTM; CDR2 reads ANQGSEA. CDR3 DNA sequence: TGCAGCGTTGTGGACAGGGAGGACTATGGCTACACCTTC. Translation: CSVVDREDYGYTF.

The chain joins TRBV4-1 to TRBJ2-2; D possibly corresponds to TRBD1 (6 bases). The ends were cut back, 0 bases at V and 7 bases at J, with 9 bases in the middle. There are 14 residues in the CDR3. Germline V gives CDR1 MGHRA, CDR2 YSYEKL. The CDR3 loop is CASSQEGAYGELFF. The CDR3 DNA is TGCGCCAGCAGCCAAGAGGGGGCCTACGGGGAGCTGTTTTTT.

The gene calls are TRBV9 and TRBJ2-1; 7 bases line up with TRBD2. The germline gives CDR1 SGDLS, CDR2 YYNGEE. This CDR3 contains 16 residues. With V trimmed by 0 bases and J by 7 bases, 10 bases remained unmatched. In DNA, the CDR3 is TGTGCCAGCAGCGTAGCTGGGACTACCGAGGCAAATGAGCAGTTCTTC. Encoded protein: CASSVAGTTEANEQFF.

The CDR3 is CASTDASYQPQHF. The CDR3 region has the DNA TGTGCCAGCACCGATGCTTCGTATCAGCCCCAGCATTTT. V is TRBV6-1 and J is TRBJ1-5; D gene uncertain. This CDR3 spans 13 amino acids. Germline V gene lookup returns CDR1 MNHNS and CDR2 SASEGT. The V gene lost 7 bases and the J gene lost 5 bases, with 12 bases spanning the gap.

CDR3 DNA sequence: TGTGCCAGCAGGATACAGGGGGCGAGCAATCAGCCCCAGCATTTT. Amino acids: CASRIQGASNQPQHF. The chain joins TRBV28 to TRBJ1-5; 9 bases fit TRBD1. Germline loops: CDR1 MDHEN, CDR2 SYDVKM. The ends lost 6 bases at V and 1 base at J; junction bases unmatched: 4. This CDR3 is 15 amino acids long.

This clonotype has only a few counts. The J gene is TRBJ2-7, the V gene TRBV4-2, with TRBD1 as a possible D gene (6 bases). With 1 base removed from V and 3 bases from J, the gap between germline ends came to 10 bases. Germline lookup yields CDR1 LGHNA and CDR2 YNFKEQ. This CDR3 has 14 amino acids. The CDR3 is CASSQVQGSYEQYF. Here the CDR3 DNA reads TGTGCCAGCAGCCAAGTACAGGGCAGCTACGAGCAGTACTTC.